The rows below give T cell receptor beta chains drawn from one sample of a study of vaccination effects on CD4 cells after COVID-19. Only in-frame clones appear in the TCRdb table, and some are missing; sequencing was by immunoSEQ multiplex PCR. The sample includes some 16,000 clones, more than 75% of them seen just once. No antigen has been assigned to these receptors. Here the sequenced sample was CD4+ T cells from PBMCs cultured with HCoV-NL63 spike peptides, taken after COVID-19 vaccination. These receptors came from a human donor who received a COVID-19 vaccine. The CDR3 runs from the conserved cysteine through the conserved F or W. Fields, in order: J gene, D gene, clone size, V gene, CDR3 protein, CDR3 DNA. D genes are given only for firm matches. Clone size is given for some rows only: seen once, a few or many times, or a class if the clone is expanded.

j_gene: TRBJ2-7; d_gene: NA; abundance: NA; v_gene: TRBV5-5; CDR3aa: CASSLQSSYEQYF; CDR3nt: TGTGCCAGCAGCTTGCAGAGCTCCTACGAGCAGTACTTC
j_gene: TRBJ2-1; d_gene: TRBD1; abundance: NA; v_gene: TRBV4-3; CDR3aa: CASSQDLGQGNREQFF; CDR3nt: TGCGCCAGCAGCCAAGACCTAGGACAGGGGAATCGAGAGCAGTTCTTC
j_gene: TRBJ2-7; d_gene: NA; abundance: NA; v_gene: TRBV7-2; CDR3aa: CASSLAASSNYEQYF; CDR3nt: TGTGCCAGCAGCTTAGCCGCTAGCTCAAACTACGAGCAGTACTTC
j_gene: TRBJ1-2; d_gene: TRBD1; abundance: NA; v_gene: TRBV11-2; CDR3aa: CASSLEGTGIRSGYTF; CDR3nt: TGTGCCAGCAGCTTAGAGGGGACAGGGATCAGAAGTGGCTACACCTTC
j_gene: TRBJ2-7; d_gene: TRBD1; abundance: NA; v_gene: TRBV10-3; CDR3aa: CAISTGGRGEQYF; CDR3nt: TGTGCCATCAGTACAGGGGGAAGGGGCGAGCAGTACTTC
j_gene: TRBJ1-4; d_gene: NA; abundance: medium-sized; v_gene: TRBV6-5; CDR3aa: CASSLWEGEKLFF; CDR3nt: TGTGCCAGCAGTTTGTGGGAGGGTGAAAAACTGTTTTTT
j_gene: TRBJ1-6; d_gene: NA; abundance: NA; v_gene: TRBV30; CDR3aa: CAWSRRGTAYNSPLHF; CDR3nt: TGTGCCTGGAGTCGTCGTGGGACTGCATATAATTCACCCCTCCACTTT
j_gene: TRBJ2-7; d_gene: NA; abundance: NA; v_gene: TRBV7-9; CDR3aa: CASVKEDGTYEQYF; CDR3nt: TGTGCCAGCGTCAAGGAGGACGGAACCTACGAGCAGTACTTC
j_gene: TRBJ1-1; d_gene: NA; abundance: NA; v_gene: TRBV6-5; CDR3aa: CASMKQNTEAFF; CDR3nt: TGTGCCAGCATGAAACAAAACACTGAAGCTTTCTTT
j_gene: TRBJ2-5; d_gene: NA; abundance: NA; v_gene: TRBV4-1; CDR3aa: CASSPGQWEETQYF; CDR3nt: TGCGCCAGCAGCCCCGGACAGTGGGAAGAGACCCAGTACTTC
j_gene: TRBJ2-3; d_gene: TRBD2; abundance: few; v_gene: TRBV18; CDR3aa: CASSPRLATTDTQYF; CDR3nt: TGTGCCAGCTCCCCTAGACTAGCGACCACAGATACGCAGTATTTT
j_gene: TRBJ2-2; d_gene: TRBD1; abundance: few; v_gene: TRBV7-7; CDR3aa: CASSLQGGNTGELFF; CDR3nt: TGTGCTAGCAGCCTACAAGGGGGCAACACCGGGGAGCTGTTTTTT
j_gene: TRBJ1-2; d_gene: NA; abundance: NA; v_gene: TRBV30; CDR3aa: CAWSPRRSIYYGYTF; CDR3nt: TGTGCCTGGAGTCCTAGGCGCAGTATATACTATGGCTACACCTTC
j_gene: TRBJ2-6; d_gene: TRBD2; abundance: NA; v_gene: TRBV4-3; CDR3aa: CASSQGTSGGGANVLTF; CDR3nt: TGCGCCAGCAGCCAAGGGACTAGCGGGGGTGGGGCCAACGTCCTGACTTTC
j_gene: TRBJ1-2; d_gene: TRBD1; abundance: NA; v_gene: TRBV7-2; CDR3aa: CASSLEGRGSYGYTF; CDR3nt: TGTGCCAGCAGCTTAGAGGGCAGGGGGAGCTATGGCTACACCTTC
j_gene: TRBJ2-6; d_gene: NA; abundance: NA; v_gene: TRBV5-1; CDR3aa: CASSLAVANVLTF; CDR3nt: TGCGCCAGCAGCTTGGCGGTGGCCAACGTCCTGACTTTC
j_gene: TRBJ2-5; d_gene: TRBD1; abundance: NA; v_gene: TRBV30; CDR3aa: CAWNEGQGRVTQYF; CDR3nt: TGTGCCTGGAACGAGGGACAGGGTAGGGTGACCCAGTACTTC
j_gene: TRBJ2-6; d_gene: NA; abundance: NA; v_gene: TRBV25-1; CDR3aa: CASSRGTGSGANVLTF; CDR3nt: TGTGCCAGCAGTCGAGGGACGGGTTCTGGGGCCAACGTCCTGACTTTC
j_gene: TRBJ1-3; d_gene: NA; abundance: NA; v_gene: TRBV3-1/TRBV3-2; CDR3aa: CASSQPAENTIYF; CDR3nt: TGTGCCAGCAGCCAACCTGCGGAAAACACCATATATTTT
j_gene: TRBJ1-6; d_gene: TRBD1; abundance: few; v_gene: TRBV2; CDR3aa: CASSPGETGVNNSPLHF; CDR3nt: TGTGCCAGCAGCCCTGGTGAGACAGGGGTTAATAATTCACCCCTCCACTTT
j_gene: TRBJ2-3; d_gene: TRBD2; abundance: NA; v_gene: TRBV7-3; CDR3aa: CASSLATKRGLSTDTQYF; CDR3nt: TGTGCCAGCAGCTTAGCTACTAAGCGGGGGCTCAGCACAGATACGCAGTATTTT
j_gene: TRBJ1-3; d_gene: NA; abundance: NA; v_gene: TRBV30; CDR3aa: CACLLRRGPGNTIYF; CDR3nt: TGTGCCTGCCTCCTCCGGCGGGGGCCGGGAAACACCATATATTTT
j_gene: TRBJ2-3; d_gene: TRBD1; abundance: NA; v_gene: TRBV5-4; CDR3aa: CASSLEGASTDTQYF; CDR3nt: TGTGCCAGCAGCTTGGAGGGGGCTAGCACAGATACGCAGTATTTT
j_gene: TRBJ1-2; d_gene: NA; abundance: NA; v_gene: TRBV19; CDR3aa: CASKERGLGATNYGYTF; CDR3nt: TGTGCCAGTAAAGAGCGGGGGTTAGGGGCTACTAACTATGGCTACACCTTC
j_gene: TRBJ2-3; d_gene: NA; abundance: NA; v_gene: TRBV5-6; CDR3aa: CASSLLRGANTDTQYF; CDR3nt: TGTGCCAGCAGCTTGTTGCGCGGGGCGAACACAGATACGCAGTATTTT
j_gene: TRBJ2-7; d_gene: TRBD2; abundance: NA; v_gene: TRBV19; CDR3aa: CASSIGGLAGGSQYF; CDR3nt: TGTGCCAGTAGTATAGGAGGCCTAGCGGGAGGGTCGCAGTACTTC
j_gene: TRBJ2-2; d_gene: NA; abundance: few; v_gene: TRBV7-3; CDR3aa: CASSLLGGELFF; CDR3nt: TGTGCCAGCAGCTTACTGGGCGGGGAGCTGTTTTTT
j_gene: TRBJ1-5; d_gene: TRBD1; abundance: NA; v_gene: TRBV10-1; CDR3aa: CASSKGWGQGFGNQPQHF; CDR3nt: TGCGCCAGCAGTAAAGGGTGGGGACAGGGGTTTGGCAATCAGCCCCAGCATTTT
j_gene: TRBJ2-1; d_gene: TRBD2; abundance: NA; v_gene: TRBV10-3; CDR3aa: CAIGGTSGEEQFF; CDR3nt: TGTGCCATCGGGGGGACTAGCGGGGAGGAGCAGTTCTTC
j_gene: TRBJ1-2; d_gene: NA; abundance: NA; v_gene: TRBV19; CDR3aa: CASSLGLLNYGYTF; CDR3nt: TGTGCCAGTAGTCTGGGTCTCCTCAACTATGGCTACACCTTC
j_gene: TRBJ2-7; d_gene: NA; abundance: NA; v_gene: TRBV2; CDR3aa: CASRGRTIWGDEQYF; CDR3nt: TGTGCCAGCAGGGGACGGACGATTTGGGGGGACGAGCAGTACTTC
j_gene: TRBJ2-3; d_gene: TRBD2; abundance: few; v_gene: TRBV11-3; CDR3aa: CASAPGLGRDTQYF; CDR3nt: TGTGCCAGCGCACCGGGACTAGGAAGGGATACGCAGTATTTT
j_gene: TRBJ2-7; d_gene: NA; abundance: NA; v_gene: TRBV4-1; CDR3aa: CASSQGYGLGWDEQYF; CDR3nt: TGCGCCAGCAGCCAAGGGTACGGCCTGGGGTGGGACGAGCAGTACTTC
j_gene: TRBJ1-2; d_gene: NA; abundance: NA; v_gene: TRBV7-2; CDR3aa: CASSLKGDYGYTF; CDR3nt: TGTGCCAGCAGCTTAAAGGGGGACTATGGCTACACCTTC
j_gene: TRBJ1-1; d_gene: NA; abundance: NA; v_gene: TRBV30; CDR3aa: CAWSRQAARAFF; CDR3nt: TGTGCCTGGAGTCGACAGGCCGCCAGGGCTTTCTTT
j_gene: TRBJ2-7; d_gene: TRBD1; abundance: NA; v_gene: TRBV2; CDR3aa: CASRMDRGGEQYF; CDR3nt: TGTGCCAGCAGGATGGACAGGGGAGGCGAGCAGTACTTC
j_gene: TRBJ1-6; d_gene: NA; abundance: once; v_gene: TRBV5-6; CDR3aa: CASSSGPSGHSPLHF; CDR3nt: TGTGCCAGCAGCTCGGGACCCAGCGGGCATTCACCCCTCCACTTT
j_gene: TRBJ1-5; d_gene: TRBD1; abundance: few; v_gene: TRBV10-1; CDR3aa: CASSEAGGSNQPQHF; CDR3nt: TGCGCCAGCAGTGAGGCAGGGGGCAGCAATCAGCCCCAGCATTTT
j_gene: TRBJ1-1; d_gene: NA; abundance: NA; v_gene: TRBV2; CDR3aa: CASDAGGNTEAFF; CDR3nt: TGTGCCAGCGATGCGGGGGGAAACACTGAAGCTTTCTTT
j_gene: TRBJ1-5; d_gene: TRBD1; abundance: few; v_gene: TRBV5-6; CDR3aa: CASSAGQAYVQPQHF; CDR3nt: TGTGCCAGCAGCGCTGGACAGGCGTACGTTCAGCCCCAGCATTTT